This T cell receptor (beta chain) emerged from a study of T cell changes during pregnancy in multiple sclerosis. The data were produced by immunoSEQ multiplex PCR, yet TCRdb's version contains in-frame clones alone and is incomplete. The sample consists of around 34,000 clones, 75% to 95% of them appearing once. Concerning this clone itself: A read error may produce the germline difference seen at one junction end.

The CDR3 totals 19 residues. Germline values: CDR1 PRHDT, CDR2 FYEKMQ (reference sequence). V gene TRBV13 combines with J gene TRBJ2-1, with 7 bases aligning to TRBD2. The origin of this receptor is a female donor with multiple sclerosis, enrolled in a pregnancy study. The sequencing here drew on CD8+ T cells from peripheral blood mononuclear cells, taken in the first trimester of pregnancy. The CDR3 spells CASTSVRGDAGASNNEQFF. CDR3 DNA: TGTGCCAGCACTTCCGTAAGAGGGGATGCGGGAGCCTCCAACAATGAGCAGTTCTTC.